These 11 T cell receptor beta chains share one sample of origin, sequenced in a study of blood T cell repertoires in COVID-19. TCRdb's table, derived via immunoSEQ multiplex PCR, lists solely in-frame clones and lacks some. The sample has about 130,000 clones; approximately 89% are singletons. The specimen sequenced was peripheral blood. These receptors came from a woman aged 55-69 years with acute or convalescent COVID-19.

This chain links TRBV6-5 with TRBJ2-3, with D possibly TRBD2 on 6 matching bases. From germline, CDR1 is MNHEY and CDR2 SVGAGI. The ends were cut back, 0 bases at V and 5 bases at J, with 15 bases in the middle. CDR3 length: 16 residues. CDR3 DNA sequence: TGTGCCAGCAGTTACTCCCGCCCGGGGGTCGAAGATACGCAGTATTTT. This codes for CASSYSRPGVEDTQYF.

Written as DNA, the CDR3 is TGTGCCAGCAGTAGCGGGAGACGGGGCACAGATACGCAGTATTTT. Protein product: CASSSGRRGTDTQYF. The genes are TRBV28 and TRBJ2-3; 8 bases fit TRBD2. The CDR3 has 15 residues. The germline V gene has CDR1 MDHEN and CDR2 SYDVKM. The V and J ends lost 5 bases and 1 base, in that order; junction bases with no gene match: 5.

CDR3 DNA: TGTGCCAGCTCACCGCAAAGACAGGTCAGCAATCAGCCCCAGCATTTT. It codes for CASSPQRQVSNQPQHF. V usage is TRBV18 and J usage is TRBJ1-5; D is perhaps TRBD1 (6 bases). Deletions cut 3 bases from V and 1 base from J, with 13 bases between. The germline gives CDR1 KGHSH, CDR2 LQKENI. CDR3 length equals 16 residues. The full variable domain, in which reference TRBV18 and TRBJ1-5 provide the parts outside the CDR3, is NAGVMQNPRHLVRRRGQEARLRCSPMKGHSHVYWYRQLPEEGLKFMVYLQKENIIDESGMPKERFSAEFPKEGPSILRIQQVVRGDSAAYFCASSPQRQVSNQPQHFGDGTRLSIL.

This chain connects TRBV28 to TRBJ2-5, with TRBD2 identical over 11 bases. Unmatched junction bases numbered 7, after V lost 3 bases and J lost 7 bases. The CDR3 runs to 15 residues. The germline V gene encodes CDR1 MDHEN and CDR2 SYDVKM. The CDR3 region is CASSLRLAGGATQYF. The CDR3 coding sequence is TGTGCCAGCAGTTTGCGGCTAGCGGGAGGCGCGACCCAGTACTTC.

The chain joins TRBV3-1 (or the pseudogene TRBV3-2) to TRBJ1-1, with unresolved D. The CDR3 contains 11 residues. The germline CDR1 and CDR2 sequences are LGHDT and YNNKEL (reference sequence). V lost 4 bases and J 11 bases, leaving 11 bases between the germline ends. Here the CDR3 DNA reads TGTGCCAGCAGCCTCAGTAAGAAGGCTTTCTTT. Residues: CASSLSKKAFF.

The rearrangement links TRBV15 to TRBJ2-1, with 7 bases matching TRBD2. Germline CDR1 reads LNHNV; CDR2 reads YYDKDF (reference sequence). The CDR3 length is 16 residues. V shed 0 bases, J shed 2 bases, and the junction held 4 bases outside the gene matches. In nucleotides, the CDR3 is TGTGCCACCAGCAGAGATCTGGGGGGGGCCTACAATGAGCAGTTCTTC. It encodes CATSRDLGGAYNEQFF. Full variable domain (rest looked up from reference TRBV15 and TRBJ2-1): DAMVIQNPRYQVTQFGKPVTLSCSQTLNHNVMYWYQQKSSQAPKLLFHYYDKDFNNEADTPDNFQSRRPNTSFCFLDIRSPGLGDTAMYLCATSRDLGGAYNEQFFGPGTRLTVL.

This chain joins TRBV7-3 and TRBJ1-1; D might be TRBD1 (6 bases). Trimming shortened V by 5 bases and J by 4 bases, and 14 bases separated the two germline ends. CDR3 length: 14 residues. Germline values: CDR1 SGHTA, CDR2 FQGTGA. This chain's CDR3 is CASSLGQGTTEAFF. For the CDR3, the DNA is TGTGCCAGCAGCCTGGGGCAGGGGACCACTGAAGCTTTCTTT.

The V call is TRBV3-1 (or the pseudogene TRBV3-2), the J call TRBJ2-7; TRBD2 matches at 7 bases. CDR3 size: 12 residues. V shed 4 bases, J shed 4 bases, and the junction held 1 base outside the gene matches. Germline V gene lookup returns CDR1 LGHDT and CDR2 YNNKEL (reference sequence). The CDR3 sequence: CASSLSGYEQYV. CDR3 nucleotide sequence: TGTGCCAGCAGCCTTAGCGGGTACGAGCAGTACGTC.

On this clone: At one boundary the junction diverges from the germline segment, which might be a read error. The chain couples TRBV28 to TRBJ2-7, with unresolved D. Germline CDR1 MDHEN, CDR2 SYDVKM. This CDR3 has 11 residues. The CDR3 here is CVSSTPYEQYF. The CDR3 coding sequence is TGTGTCAGCAGTACTCCCTACGAGCAGTACTTC.

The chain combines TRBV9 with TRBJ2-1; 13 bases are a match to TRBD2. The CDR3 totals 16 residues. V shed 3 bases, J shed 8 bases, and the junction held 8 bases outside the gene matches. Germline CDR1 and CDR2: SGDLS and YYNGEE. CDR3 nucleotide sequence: TGTGCCAGCAGCGGAGGACTAGCGGGAGCTTCGGATGAGCAGTTCTTC. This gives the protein CASSGGLAGASDEQFF. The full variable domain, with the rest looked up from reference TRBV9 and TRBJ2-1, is DSGVTQTPKHLITATGQRVTLRCSPRSGDLSVYWYQQSLDQGLQFLIQYYNGEERAKGNILERFSAQQFPDLHSELNLSSLELGDSALYFCASSGGLAGASDEQFFGPGTRLTVL.

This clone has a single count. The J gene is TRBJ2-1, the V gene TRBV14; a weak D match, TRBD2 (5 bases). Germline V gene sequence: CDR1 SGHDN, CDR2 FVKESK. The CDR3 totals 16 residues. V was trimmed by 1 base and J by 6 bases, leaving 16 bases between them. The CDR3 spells CASSQAGAANLNEQFF. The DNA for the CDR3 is TGTGCCAGCAGCCAAGCCGGAGCGGCTAATCTCAATGAGCAGTTCTTC.